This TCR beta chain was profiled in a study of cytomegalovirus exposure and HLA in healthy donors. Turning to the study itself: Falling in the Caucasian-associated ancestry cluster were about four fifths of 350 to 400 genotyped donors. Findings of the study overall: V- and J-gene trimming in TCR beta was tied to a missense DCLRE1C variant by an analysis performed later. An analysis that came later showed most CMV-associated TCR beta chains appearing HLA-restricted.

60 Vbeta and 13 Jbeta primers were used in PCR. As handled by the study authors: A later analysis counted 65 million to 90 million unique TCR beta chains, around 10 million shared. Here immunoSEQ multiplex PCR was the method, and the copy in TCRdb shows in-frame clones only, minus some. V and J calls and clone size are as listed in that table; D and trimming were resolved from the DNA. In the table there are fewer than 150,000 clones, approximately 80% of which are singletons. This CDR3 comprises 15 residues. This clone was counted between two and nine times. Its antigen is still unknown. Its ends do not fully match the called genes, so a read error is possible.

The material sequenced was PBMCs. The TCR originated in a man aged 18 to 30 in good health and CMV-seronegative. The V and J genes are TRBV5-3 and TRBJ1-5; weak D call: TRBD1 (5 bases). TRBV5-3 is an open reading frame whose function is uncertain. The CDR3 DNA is TGTGCCAGCAGCTCCATACAGGCAGGCGATCAGCCCCAGCATTTT. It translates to CASSSIQAGDQPQHF.